One sample yielded the 11 T cell receptor beta chains listed below, sequenced in a study of T cell responses to AZD1222 COVID-19 vaccine. The data were produced by immunoSEQ multiplex PCR, yet TCRdb's version contains in-frame clones alone and is incomplete. The table includes about 110,000 clones, more than 70% detected once. This specimen consisted of peripheral blood, obtained on day 0 of AZD1222 vaccination. These receptors were taken from an adult in good health.

This clone was observed a handful of times. This chain joins TRBV27 and TRBJ1-2; D call uncertain. Per the germline V gene, CDR1 is MNHEY and CDR2 is SMNVEV (reference sequence). CDR3 size: 13 residues. Trimming left V 0 bases short and J 9 bases short, with 11 bases between. CDR3 protein: CASSLSMVGSYTF. The CDR3 DNA is TGTGCCAGCAGTTTATCGATGGTGGGAAGCTACACCTTC.

The chain has TRBV5-1 and TRBJ2-7; TRBD1 matches at 9 bases. Germline V CDR1 and CDR2: SGHRS, YFSETQ. The V gene end was trimmed by 3 bases and the J gene end by 4 bases; junction bases not matched to a gene: 5. The CDR3 length is 14 residues. The CDR3 region is CASSSTGGGYEQYF. The CDR3 nucleotides read TGCGCCAGCAGCTCCACAGGGGGCGGGTACGAGCAGTACTTC.

V usage is TRBV7-2 and J usage is TRBJ2-2; D may be TRBD2 (6 bases). Per germline, CDR1 SGHTA and CDR2 FQGNSA. V was trimmed by 3 bases and J by 4 bases, leaving 12 bases between them. This CDR3 region has 15 residues. CDR3 nucleotide sequence: TGTGCCAGCAGCTTGGGGCGGGGAGGCACCGGGGAGCTGTTTTTT. Translating gives CASSLGRGGTGELFF.

V and J are TRBV7-2 and TRBJ1-2, with D possibly TRBD1 on 6 matching bases. Germline V gene lookup returns CDR1 SGHTA and CDR2 FQGNSA. V shed 5 bases and J shed 2 bases, with 21 bases lying between them. CDR3 size: 17 residues. As DNA, the CDR3 is TGTGCCAGCAGCCCCCGCCTTCGTTCAGGGGAGAACTATGGCTACACCTTC. It specifies CASSPRLRSGENYGYTF.

The V call is TRBV7-9, the J call TRBJ1-2; no clear D gene. There are 12 residues in the CDR3. V lost 4 bases, J lost 4 bases, and 7 bases lay in between. The germline V gene has CDR1 SEHNR and CDR2 FQNEAQ (reference sequence). The CDR3 reads CASSSIFYGYTF. The CDR3 DNA is TGTGCCAGCAGCTCAATCTTCTATGGCTACACCTTC.

This clone has only a few counts. This chain connects TRBV27 to TRBJ1-2, with D perhaps TRBD1 (5 bases). Trimming took 2 bases from V and 4 from J, leaving 17 bases between them. This CDR3 is 16 amino acids long. Germline CDR1 reads MNHEY; CDR2 reads SMNVEV (reference sequence). The CDR3 loop is CASSLRRDPDLYGYTF. CDR3 sequence (DNA): TGTGCCAGCAGTTTACGCCGGGACCCCGACCTCTATGGCTACACCTTC.

The rearrangement uses TRBV7-2 and TRBJ2-7; possible D gene TRBD2, 6 bases. Trimming removed 6 bases at V and 1 base at J, with 13 bases between. The CDR3 is made up of 14 amino acids. In germline, CDR1 is SGHTA, CDR2 FQGNSA. The CDR3 loop reads CASRIGRESYEQYF. CDR3 in DNA: TGTGCCAGCAGAATTGGACGGGAGTCCTACGAGCAGTACTTC.

The chain is built from TRBV4-1 and TRBJ1-2; 10 bases agree with TRBD1. The CDR3 extends over 19 amino acids. Germline CDR1 MGHRA, CDR2 YSYEKL. The trim removed 1 base at V and 4 bases at J, leaving 15 bases unmatched. CDR3 loop: CASSQVTGTGASSVYGYTF. CDR3 coding DNA: TGCGCCAGCAGCCAAGTGACCGGGACAGGGGCCTCTTCCGTCTATGGCTACACCTTC.

The V call is TRBV4-1, the J call TRBJ2-5; D remains ambiguous. This CDR3 region has 13 residues. Per the germline V gene, CDR1 is MGHRA and CDR2 is YSYEKL. Between the trimmed V and J ends, which lost 2 bases and 7 bases, there was a span of 11 bases. The CDR3 DNA is TGCGCCAGCAGCCAACCGGCTATGGGGACCCAGTACTTC. Residues: CASSQPAMGTQYF.

This clone was seen just once. The V call is TRBV6-2 or TRBV6-3, the J call TRBJ1-1, with D unclear. The germline V and J ends were trimmed by 4 bases and 8 bases, with 8 bases remaining between them. The germline V gene encodes CDR1 MNHEY and CDR2 SVGEGT. This CDR3 spans 11 amino acids. The CDR3 spells CASSSTREAFF. Written as DNA, the CDR3 is TGTGCCAGCAGTTCAACAAGGGAAGCTTTCTTT.

V is TRBV11-2 and J is TRBJ2-7; D remains unclear. The ends were cut back, 4 bases at V and 0 bases at J, with 10 bases in the middle. CDR1 is SGHAT, CDR2 FQNNGV, per germline. CDR3 length equals 14 residues. The CDR3 coding sequence is TGTGCCAGCAGCTCGGGTCCCGGCTCCTACGAGCAGTACTTC. It is translated as CASSSGPGSYEQYF.